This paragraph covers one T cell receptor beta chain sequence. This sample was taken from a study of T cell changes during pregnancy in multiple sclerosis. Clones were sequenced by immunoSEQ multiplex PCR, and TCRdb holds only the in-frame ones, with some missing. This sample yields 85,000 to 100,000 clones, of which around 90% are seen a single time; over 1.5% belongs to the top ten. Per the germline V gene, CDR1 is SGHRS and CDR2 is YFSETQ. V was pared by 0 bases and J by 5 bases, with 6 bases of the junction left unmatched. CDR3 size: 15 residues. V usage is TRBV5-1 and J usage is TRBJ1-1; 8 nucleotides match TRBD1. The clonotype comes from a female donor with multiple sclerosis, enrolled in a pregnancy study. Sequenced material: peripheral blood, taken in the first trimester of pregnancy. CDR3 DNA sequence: TGCGCCAGCAGCTTGGCTGGACAGGGAATGACTGAAGCTTTCTTT. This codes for CASSLAGQGMTEAFF.